A selection of T cell receptor beta chains follows, all from one sample in a study of T cells in Graves' hyperthyroidism and ophthalmopathy. A single record per CDR3 protein comes from TCRdb applying MiXCR to the multiplex PCR reads. The sample consists of about 380,000 distinct CDR3 sequences, roughly 15% of them appearing once. Sequenced: blood. The receptor source for this set is a woman aged 25 to 39 with Graves' ophthalmopathy. Each CDR3 is given with its conserved first and last residue. The order of the fields is clone size, D gene, J gene, V gene, CDR3 protein, CDR3 DNA. D genes are given only for firm matches. Part of the rows lack a size; the others show once, few, many or a class for expanded clones.

abundance: few
d_gene: NA
j_gene: TRBJ1-6
v_gene: TRBV7-8
CDR3aa: CASRAGSNSPLHF
CDR3nt: TGTGCCTCTCGGGCCGGGTCCAATTCACCCCTCCACTTT

abundance: many
d_gene: NA
j_gene: TRBJ1-6
v_gene: TRBV7-8
CDR3aa: CASSRTHFRNNSPLHF
CDR3nt: TGTGCCAGCAGCCGTACTCATTTCAGAAATAATTCACCCCTCCACTTT

abundance: many
d_gene: NA
j_gene: TRBJ1-5
v_gene: TRBV29-1
CDR3aa: CSVGFSSASNQPQHF
CDR3nt: TGCAGCGTTGGTTTTAGCTCGGCCAGCAATCAGCCCCAGCATTTT

abundance: many
d_gene: NA
j_gene: TRBJ2-1
v_gene: TRBV10-3
CDR3aa: CAISETSGVDEQFF
CDR3nt: TGTGCCATCAGTGAGACGTCAGGAGTAGATGAGCAGTTCTTC

abundance: many
d_gene: NA
j_gene: TRBJ2-2
v_gene: TRBV12-3/TRBV12-4
CDR3aa: CASSRWDTVIIGELFF
CDR3nt: TGTGCCAGCAGCCGTTGGGACACGGTCATCATCGGGGAGCTGTTTTTT

abundance: few
d_gene: NA
j_gene: TRBJ1-2
v_gene: TRBV24-1
CDR3aa: CATSDLRPAETFNYGYTF
CDR3nt: TGTGCCACCAGTGATTTAAGGCCCGCGGAGACTTTTAACTATGGCTACACCTTC

abundance: many
d_gene: NA
j_gene: TRBJ2-3
v_gene: TRBV24-1
CDR3aa: CATSGPTGKSGQESTDTQYF
CDR3nt: TGTGCCACCAGTGGCCCGACTGGGAAGAGCGGGCAAGAGAGCACAGATACGCAGTATTTT

abundance: many
d_gene: NA
j_gene: TRBJ2-3
v_gene: TRBV7-8
CDR3aa: CASSSTPGQTDTQYF
CDR3nt: TGTGCCAGCAGCTCGACTCCGGGGCAAACAGATACGCAGTATTTT

abundance: many
d_gene: NA
j_gene: TRBJ2-7
v_gene: TRBV28
CDR3aa: CASSLTGSSYEQYF
CDR3nt: TGTGCCAGCAGTTTAACGGGTAGCTCCTACGAGCAGTACTTC

abundance: many
d_gene: TRBD1
j_gene: TRBJ1-5
v_gene: TRBV11-2
CDR3aa: CASSLGQGPTSHQPQHF
CDR3nt: TGTGCCAGCAGCCTCGGACAGGGCCCGACGTCGCATCAGCCCCAGCATTTT

abundance: many
d_gene: TRBD2
j_gene: TRBJ2-1
v_gene: TRBV6-2/TRBV6-3
CDR3aa: CASRTSGHPNEQFF
CDR3nt: TGTGCCAGCAGGACTAGCGGCCATCCAAATGAGCAGTTCTTC

abundance: once
d_gene: TRBD2
j_gene: TRBJ2-3
v_gene: TRBV2
CDR3aa: CASSARSSGGTTDTQYF
CDR3nt: TGTGCCAGCAGTGCCCGGAGTAGCGGGGGGACCACAGATACGCAGTATTTT

abundance: many
d_gene: NA
j_gene: TRBJ1-5
v_gene: TRBV28
CDR3aa: CASSLGPIDQPQHF
CDR3nt: TGTGCCAGCAGTTTGGGGCCGATCGATCAGCCCCAGCATTTT

abundance: many
d_gene: TRBD1
j_gene: TRBJ1-4
v_gene: TRBV6-1
CDR3aa: CASNQQGIANEKLFF
CDR3nt: TGTGCCAGCAACCAACAGGGGATAGCTAATGAAAAACTGTTTTTT

abundance: few
d_gene: NA
j_gene: TRBJ1-2
v_gene: TRBV19
CDR3aa: CASSILASTVYGYTF
CDR3nt: TGTGCCAGTAGTATTCTAGCTTCGACAGTCTATGGCTACACCTTC

abundance: many
d_gene: NA
j_gene: TRBJ1-3
v_gene: TRBV12-3/TRBV12-4
CDR3aa: CASTISNSGNTIYF
CDR3nt: TGTGCCAGCACCATCTCAAACTCTGGAAACACCATATATTTT

abundance: many
d_gene: NA
j_gene: TRBJ2-1
v_gene: TRBV9
CDR3aa: CASSPRGSSEQFF
CDR3nt: TGTGCCAGCAGCCCCCGAGGGTCGAGTGAGCAGTTCTTC

abundance: NA
d_gene: TRBD2
j_gene: TRBJ2-2
v_gene: TRBV24-1
CDR3aa: CATSDWASGGRGPGELFF
CDR3nt: TGTGCCACCAGTGATTGGGCTAGCGGGGGCCGGGGACCCGGGGAGCTGTTTTTT

abundance: NA
d_gene: NA
j_gene: TRBJ1-2
v_gene: TRBV5-1
CDR3aa: CASSLTAPRQAYGYTF
CDR3nt: TGCGCCAGCAGCTTGACGGCCCCTAGACAGGCTTATGGCTACACCTTC

abundance: many
d_gene: TRBD2
j_gene: TRBJ2-3
v_gene: TRBV20-1
CDR3aa: CSARPLEGLNTDTQYF
CDR3nt: TGCAGTGCTCGACCTCTAGAGGGACTAAACACAGATACGCAGTATTTT

abundance: NA
d_gene: NA
j_gene: TRBJ1-2
v_gene: TRBV20-1
CDR3aa: CSARPRGGRSYTF
CDR3nt: TGCAGTGCTCGGCCCCGGGGGGGCAGGAGCTACACCTTC

abundance: many
d_gene: NA
j_gene: TRBJ2-7
v_gene: TRBV20-1
CDR3aa: CSARDDYEQYF
CDR3nt: TGCAGTGCTAGAGACGATTACGAGCAGTACTTC

abundance: many
d_gene: NA
j_gene: TRBJ2-3
v_gene: TRBV30
CDR3aa: CAWSITLAGGTDTQYF
CDR3nt: TGTGCCTGGAGCATCACCCTCGCGGGTGGCACAGATACGCAGTATTTT

abundance: few
d_gene: TRBD1
j_gene: TRBJ2-1
v_gene: TRBV6-1
CDR3aa: CATTDRVSDEQFF
CDR3nt: TGTGCCACCACGGACAGGGTGTCCGATGAGCAGTTCTTC

abundance: NA
d_gene: NA
j_gene: TRBJ2-1
v_gene: TRBV4-2
CDR3aa: CASSQALGTPRGHEQFF
CDR3nt: TGTGCCAGCAGCCAAGCTTTGGGGACACCCCGGGGCCATGAGCAGTTCTTC

abundance: many
d_gene: NA
j_gene: TRBJ1-1
v_gene: TRBV6-5
CDR3aa: CASSYSVLNTEAFF
CDR3nt: TGTGCCAGCAGTTACTCCGTCCTGAACACTGAAGCTTTCTTT